A selection of T cell receptor beta chains follows, all from one sample in a study of T cells after yellow fever vaccination. TCRdb recomputed calls from the 5' RACE reads with MiXCR, one row per CDR3 protein. This sample carries 350,000 to 450,000 distinct CDR3 sequences, roughly a sixth of them seen once, and the ten largest clones take about 18%. The sequences come from PBMCs, collected before the yellow fever booster vaccination. The receptors were gathered from a man between 18 and 35 years old who received the YFV17D yellow fever vaccine. The CDR3 runs from the conserved cysteine through the conserved F or W. The D gene is left open where the match is weak. Clone size appears in some rows only: once, few, many, or a class for an expanded clone.

>16|TRBV5-1|TRBD2|TRBJ2-1|few
CASSLGRLAGGYEQFF
TGCGCCAGCAGCTTGGGGCGACTAGCGGGGGGATATGAGCAGTTCTTC
>15|TRBV20-1|TRBD1|TRBJ2-4|.
CSAEDPRTGGNIQYF
TGCAGTGCTGAGGATCCACGGACAGGGGGGAACATTCAGTACTTC
>17|TRBV4-1|.|TRBJ2-5|many
CASSQESWGRGPETQYF
TGCGCCAGCAGCCAAGAGTCTTGGGGTAGGGGCCCGGAGACCCAGTACTTC
>14|TRBV4-3|.|TRBJ2-3|many
CASSRQLRADTQYF
TGCGCCAGCAGCCGACAACTCAGGGCAGATACGCAGTATTTT
>15|TRBV4-3|.|TRBJ1-2|.
CASSLRGAGRNGYTF
TGCGCCAGCAGCCTAAGGGGGGCAGGGAGGAATGGCTACACCTTC
>15|TRBV7-2|TRBD2|TRBJ2-7|once
CASRVAGGPSYEQYF
TGTGCCAGCAGAGTAGCGGGGGGGCCGTCCTACGAGCAGTACTTC
>13|TRBV11-3|.|TRBJ1-1|.
CASSLFLSTEAFF
TGTGCCAGCAGCTTATTCTTGAGCACTGAAGCTTTCTTT
>14|TRBV7-6|.|TRBJ2-5|few
CASSLMGLVETQYF
TGTGCCAGCAGCTTAATGGGACTCGTAGAGACCCAGTACTTC
>17|TRBV5-1|TRBD2|TRBJ2-5|.
CASSLGLAGGIGETQYF
TGCGCCAGCAGCTTGGGACTAGCGGGGGGAATAGGAGAGACCCAGTACTTC
>16|TRBV10-3|TRBD2|TRBJ2-1|.
CAISESPSGEYNEQFF
TGTGCCATCAGTGAGTCTCCTAGCGGGGAATACAATGAGCAGTTCTTC
>14|TRBV20-1|TRBD1|TRBJ2-5|few
CSAAGTGGVETQYF
TGCAGTGCCGCAGGGACAGGAGGGGTGGAGACCCAGTACTTC
>15|TRBV24-1|TRBD2|TRBJ2-1|few
CATSDPGGIHNEQFF
TGTGCCACCAGTGATCCGGGGGGGATACACAATGAGCAGTTCTTC
>14|TRBV4-1|.|TRBJ2-7|few
CASSQVEGPTEQYF
TGCGCCAGCAGCCAAGTCGAGGGCCCGACGGAGCAGTACTTC
>15|TRBV7-2|.|TRBJ1-1|.
CASSLWARTRTEAFF
TGTGCCAGCAGCTTATGGGCGAGGACGAGGACTGAAGCTTTCTTT
>15|TRBV28|.|TRBJ1-2|few
CASSTLTEINYGYTF
TGTGCCAGCAGTACCCTGACGGAAATTAACTATGGCTACACCTTC
>13|TRBV12-3/TRBV12-4|.|TRBJ2-7|many
CASSSADSYEQYF
TGTGCCAGCAGCTCCGCTGACTCCTACGAGCAGTACTTC
>13|TRBV7-2|.|TRBJ1-1|many
CASSLERNTEAFF
TGTGCCAGCAGCTTGGAAAGGAACACTGAAGCTTTCTTT
>13|TRBV7-2|.|TRBJ2-5|.
CASSIKGVETQYF
TGTGCCAGCAGCATCAAGGGCGTGGAGACCCAGTACTTC
>17|TRBV6-2/TRBV6-3|TRBD2|TRBJ2-5|few
CASTQPRTSLLGETQYF
TGTGCCAGCACCCAACCTCGGACTAGCCTTTTGGGGGAGACCCAGTACTTC
>15|TRBV10-2|TRBD2|TRBJ2-3|few
CASSRDYPNTDTQYF
TGCGCCAGCAGTCGGGACTACCCAAACACAGATACGCAGTATTTT
>16|TRBV7-6|TRBD1|TRBJ1-2|.
CASSSRTGGLGYGYTF
TGTGCCAGCAGCTCACGGACAGGGGGTCTGGGCTATGGCTACACCTTC
>20|TRBV4-3|TRBD2|TRBJ2-5|few
CASSQDLTSGGRIVQETQYF
TGCGCCAGCAGCCAAGATCTCACAAGCGGGGGTAGGATCGTCCAAGAGACCCAGTACTTC
>14|TRBV7-3|.|TRBJ2-3|few
CASSLSPAKDTQYF
TGTGCCAGCAGCTTATCTCCAGCGAAAGATACGCAGTATTTT
>16|TRBV10-3|TRBD2|TRBJ2-1|.
CATRPLAGGWPDEQFF
TGTGCCACCCGACCGCTAGCGGGGGGTTGGCCGGATGAGCAGTTCTTC
>15|TRBV5-5|TRBD2|TRBJ2-1|.
CASSLRLAGEGEQFF
TGTGCCAGCAGCTTGAGACTAGCGGGGGAGGGTGAGCAGTTCTTC
>16|TRBV5-1|.|TRBJ1-1|few
CASSRFEGSAVTEAFF
TGCGCCAGCAGCAGGTTCGAGGGTTCAGCGGTCACTGAAGCTTTCTTT
>14|TRBV5-1|.|TRBJ2-5|.
CASSLTGSEETQYF
TGCGCCAGCAGCCTAACAGGGTCGGAGGAGACCCAGTACTTC
>15|TRBV7-3|TRBD2|TRBJ2-3|few
CASSLTSGSTDTQYF
TGTGCCAGCAGCCTAACTAGCGGTAGCACAGATACGCAGTATTTT
>15|TRBV9|.|TRBJ1-6|.
CASSPQVDSDSPLHF
TGTGCCAGCAGCCCCCAGGTTGACTCCGACTCACCCCTCCACTTT
>14|TRBV10-3|.|TRBJ1-3|.
CATKGDTSGNTIYF
TGTGCCACCAAAGGGGACACCTCTGGAAACACCATATATTTT
>15|TRBV28|TRBD1|TRBJ1-2|.
CASSSLPTGTYGYTF
TGTGCCAGCAGTTCCCTTCCGACAGGGACCTATGGCTACACCTTC
>15|TRBV7-9|.|TRBJ2-2|.
CASSLWSASPGELFF
TGTGCCAGCAGCTTATGGTCTGCGTCCCCCGGGGAGCTGTTTTTT
>13|TRBV4-3|.|TRBJ2-2|few
CASSQEPVGELFF
TGCGCCAGCAGCCAAGAGCCGGTCGGGGAGCTGTTTTTT
>16|TRBV7-2|.|TRBJ2-3|few
CASSLFPGQSTDTQYF
TGTGCCAGCAGCTTATTCCCGGGACAAAGCACAGATACGCAGTATTTT
>12|TRBV29-1|.|TRBJ2-1|.
CSVGGYRNEQFF
TGCAGCGTTGGAGGGTATAGGAATGAGCAGTTCTTC